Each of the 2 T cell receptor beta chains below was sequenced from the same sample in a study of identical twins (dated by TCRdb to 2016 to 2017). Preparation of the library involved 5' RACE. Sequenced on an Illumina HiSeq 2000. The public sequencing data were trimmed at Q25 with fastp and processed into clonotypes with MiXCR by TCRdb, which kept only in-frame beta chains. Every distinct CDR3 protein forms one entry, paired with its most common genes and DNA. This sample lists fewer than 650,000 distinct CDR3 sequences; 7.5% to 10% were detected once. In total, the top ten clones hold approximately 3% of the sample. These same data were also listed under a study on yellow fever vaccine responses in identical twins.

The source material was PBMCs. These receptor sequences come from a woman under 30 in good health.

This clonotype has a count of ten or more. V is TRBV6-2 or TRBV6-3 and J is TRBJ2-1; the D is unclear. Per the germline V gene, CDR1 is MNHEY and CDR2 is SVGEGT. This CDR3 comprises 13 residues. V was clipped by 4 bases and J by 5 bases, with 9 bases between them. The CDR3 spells CASSFKENNEQFF. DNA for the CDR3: TGTGCCAGCAGTTTCAAGGAAAACAATGAGCAGTTCTTC.

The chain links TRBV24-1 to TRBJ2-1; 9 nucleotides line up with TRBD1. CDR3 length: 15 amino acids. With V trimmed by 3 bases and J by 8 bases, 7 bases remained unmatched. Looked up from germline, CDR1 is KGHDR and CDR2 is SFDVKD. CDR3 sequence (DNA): TGTGCCACCAGTGATCAACAGGGGGCTTACGATGAGCAGTTCTTC. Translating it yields CATSDQQGAYDEQFF.